This entry lists 2 T cell receptor beta chains sequenced from one sample in a study of T cells after somatic rescue of genetic block. Data came from immunoSEQ multiplex PCR; TCRdb stores just in-frame clones and leaves some out. The sample consists of tens of thousands of clones, about 87% of them appearing once. The sequencing sample was made of peripheral blood mononuclear cells (PBMCs). All receptors derive from a woman aged 18-29 years.

This sequence joins TRBV19 and TRBJ2-7; D uncertain. Germline assignment: CDR1 LNHDA and CDR2 SQIVND (reference sequence). There are 13 residues in the CDR3. V shed 4 bases and J shed 1 base, with 8 bases lying between them. CDR3 residues: CASSRPGSYEQYF. The CDR3 DNA reads as TGTGCCAGTAGTAGACCCGGGTCCTACGAGCAGTACTTC.

This chain connects TRBV7-2 to TRBJ2-7; no reliable D call. CDR3 size: 13 residues. Germline V lookup: CDR1 SGHTA, CDR2 FQGNSA. The V end was cut by 5 bases, the J end by 2 bases, with 10 bases between. The CDR3 reads CASSVPGPYEQYF. DNA for the CDR3: TGTGCCAGCAGCGTACCGGGCCCCTACGAGCAGTACTTC.